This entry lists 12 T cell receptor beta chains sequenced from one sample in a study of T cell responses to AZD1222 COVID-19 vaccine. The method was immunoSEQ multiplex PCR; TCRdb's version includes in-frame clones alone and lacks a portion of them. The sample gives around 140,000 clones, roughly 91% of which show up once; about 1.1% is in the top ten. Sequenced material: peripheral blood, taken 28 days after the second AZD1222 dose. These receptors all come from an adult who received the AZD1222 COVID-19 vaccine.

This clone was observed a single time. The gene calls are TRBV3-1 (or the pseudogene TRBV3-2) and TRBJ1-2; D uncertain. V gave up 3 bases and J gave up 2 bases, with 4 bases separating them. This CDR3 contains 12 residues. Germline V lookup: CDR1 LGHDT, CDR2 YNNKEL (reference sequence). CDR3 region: CASSQKNYGYTF. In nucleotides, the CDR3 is TGTGCCAGCAGCCAGAAGAACTATGGCTACACCTTC.

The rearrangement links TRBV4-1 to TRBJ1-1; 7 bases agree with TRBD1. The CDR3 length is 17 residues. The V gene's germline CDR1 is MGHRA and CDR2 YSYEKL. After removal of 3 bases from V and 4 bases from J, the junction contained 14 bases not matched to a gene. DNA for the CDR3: TGCGCCAGCAGCCAGGCCCCCCCGGGACAGATCTTCACTGAAGCTTTCTTT. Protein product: CASSQAPPGQIFTEAFF.

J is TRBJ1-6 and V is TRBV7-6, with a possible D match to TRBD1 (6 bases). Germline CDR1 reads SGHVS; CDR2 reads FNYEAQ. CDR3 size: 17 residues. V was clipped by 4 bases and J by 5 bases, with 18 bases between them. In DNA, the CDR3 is TGTGCCAGCAGCTCCCAGACAGGCCAAAACCATAATTCACCCCTCCACTTT. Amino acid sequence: CASSSQTGQNHNSPLHF.

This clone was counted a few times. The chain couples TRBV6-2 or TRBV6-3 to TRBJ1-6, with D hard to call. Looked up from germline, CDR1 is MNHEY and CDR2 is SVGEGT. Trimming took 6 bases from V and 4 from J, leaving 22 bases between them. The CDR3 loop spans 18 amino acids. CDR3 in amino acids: CASSPPSSRQKYNSPLHF. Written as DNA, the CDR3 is TGTGCCAGCAGCCCCCCCAGTTCTCGGCAGAAATATAATTCACCCCTCCACTTT.

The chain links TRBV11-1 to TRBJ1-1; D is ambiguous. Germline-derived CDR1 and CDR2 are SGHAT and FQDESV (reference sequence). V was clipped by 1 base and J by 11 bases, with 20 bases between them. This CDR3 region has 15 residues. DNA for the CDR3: TGTGCCAGCAGCTTAGAAGCCGGGAGGCCCCTTGGGGCTTTCTTT. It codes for CASSLEAGRPLGAFF.

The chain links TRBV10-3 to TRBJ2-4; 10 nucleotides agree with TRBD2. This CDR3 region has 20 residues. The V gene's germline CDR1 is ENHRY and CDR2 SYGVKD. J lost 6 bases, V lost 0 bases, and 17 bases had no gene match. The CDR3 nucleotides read TGTGCCATCAGTGAGTCGGTAGCTAGCGGGAGTGGGATAATGAGAAACATTCAGTACTTC. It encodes CAISESVASGSGIMRNIQYF.

CDR3 region: CASSEAYNQPQHF. In DNA, the CDR3 is TGTGCCAGCAGTGAGGCATACAATCAGCCCCAGCATTTT. The chain uses TRBV6-1 and TRBJ1-5; no reliable D call. Germline CDR1 is MNHNS and CDR2 is SASEGT. This CDR3 has 13 residues. The V gene lost 3 bases and the J gene lost 3 bases, with 6 bases spanning the gap.

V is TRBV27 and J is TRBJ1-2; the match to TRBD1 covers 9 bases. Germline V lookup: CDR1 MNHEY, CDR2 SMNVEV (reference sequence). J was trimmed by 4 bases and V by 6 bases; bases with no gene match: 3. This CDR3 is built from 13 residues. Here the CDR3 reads CASRTGGLYGYTF. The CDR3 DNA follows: TGTGCCAGCAGGACAGGGGGTCTCTATGGCTACACCTTC.

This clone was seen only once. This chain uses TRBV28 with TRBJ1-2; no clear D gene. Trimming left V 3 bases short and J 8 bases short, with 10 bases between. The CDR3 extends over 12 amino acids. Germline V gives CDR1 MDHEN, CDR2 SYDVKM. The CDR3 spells CASSFGVVGYTF. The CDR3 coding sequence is TGTGCCAGCAGTTTTGGGGTCGTGGGCTACACCTTC.

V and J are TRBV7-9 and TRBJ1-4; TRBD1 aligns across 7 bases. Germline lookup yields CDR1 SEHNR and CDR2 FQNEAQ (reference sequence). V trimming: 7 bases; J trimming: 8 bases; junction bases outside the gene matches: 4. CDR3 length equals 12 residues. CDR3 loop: CASISGGEKLFF. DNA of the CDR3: TGTGCCAGCATCTCAGGGGGGGAAAAACTGTTTTTT. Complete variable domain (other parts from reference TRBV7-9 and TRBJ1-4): DTGVSQNPRHKITKRGQNVTFRCDPISEHNRLYWYRQTLGQGPEFLTYFQNEAQLEKSRLLSDRFSAERPKGSFSTLEIQRTEQGDSAMYLCASISGGEKLFFGSGTQLSVL.

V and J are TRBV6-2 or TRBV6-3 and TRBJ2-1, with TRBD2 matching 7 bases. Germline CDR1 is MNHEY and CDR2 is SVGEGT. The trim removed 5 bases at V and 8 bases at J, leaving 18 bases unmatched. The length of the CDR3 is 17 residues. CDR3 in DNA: TGTGCCAGCAGTCCGCCCGGACTAGATTCCGTGGTCGATGAGCAGTTCTTC. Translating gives CASSPPGLDSVVDEQFF.

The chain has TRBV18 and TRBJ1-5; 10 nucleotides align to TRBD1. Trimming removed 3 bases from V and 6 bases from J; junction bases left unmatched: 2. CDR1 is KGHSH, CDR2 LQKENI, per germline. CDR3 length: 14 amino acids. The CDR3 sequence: CASSPTGGGQPQHF. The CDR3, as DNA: TGTGCCAGCTCACCGACAGGGGGCGGTCAGCCCCAGCATTTT.